This T cell receptor (beta chain) was obtained from a study of T cells after posttransplantation cyclophosphamide. Whole-study findings and limits: Later blood repertoires were often dominated by clones from the donor CD8+ memory compartment. TRB clonality was highly associated with recipient CMV seropositivity and reactivation. Blood and skin or GI T cell repertoires showed limited TRB overlap.

This CDR3 is built from 13 residues. Unmatched junction bases numbered 3, after V lost 7 bases and J lost 1 base. Germline loops: CDR1 MNHEY, CDR2 SVGAGI. Cells defined as naive were viable CD3+CD4+ or CD3+CD8+ and CCR7+CD45RA+CD45RO-CD95-CD27+CD28+. The related graft donor's blood sample was taken on the day of bone marrow donation. To note about this clone: The antigen is undetermined.

Clones were read by immunoSEQ multiplex PCR, and TCRdb kept only the in-frame ones, dropping some. The data show approximately 30,000 clones, 90% to 95% seen once. The origin of this receptor is a woman aged 55-70 years in good health, CMV-negative, and a related stem cell transplant donor. The sequencing sample was made of naive CD4+ T cells sorted from PBMCs. J is TRBJ2-5 and V is TRBV6-5, with 7 bases aligning to TRBD2. CDR3 nucleotides: TGTGCCAGCACTTGGGGGGGCCAAGAGACCCAGTACTTC. As protein: CASTWGGQETQYF.